These 22 T cell receptor beta chains came from one sample sequenced in a study of T cells in Graves' hyperthyroidism and ophthalmopathy. Regions amplified from RNA transcripts were the TCR beta CDR3 regions. RT-PCR in the first round (using the HTBI primer set) targeted the TCR CDR3. TCRdb used MiXCR to reprocess the multiplex PCR reads, holding one entry per CDR3 protein. This sample has hundreds of thousands of distinct CDR3 sequences, with around 16% found just once. The sequenced sample was blood. These TCRs come from a woman aged 35 to 49 with Graves' ophthalmopathy.

The gene calls are TRBV3-1 and TRBJ2-3; TRBD2 matches 14 bases. J was trimmed by 4 bases and V by 4 bases; bases with no gene match: 4. Germline CDR1 and CDR2: LGHDT and YNNKEL (reference sequence). There are 16 residues in the CDR3. DNA of the CDR3: TGTGCCAGCAGCCGCGCGGGACTAGCGGGGGCAGATACGCAGTATTTT. Translating gives CASSRAGLAGADTQYF.

V is TRBV20-1 and J is TRBJ2-3, with TRBD2 matching 14 bases. The CDR3 contains 15 residues. After removal of 5 bases from V and 3 bases from J, the junction contained 4 bases not matched to a gene. In germline, CDR1 is DFQATT, CDR2 SNEGSKA (reference sequence). This CDR3 is CSALGTSGRTDTQYF. CDR3 DNA: TGCAGTGCTTTAGGGACTAGCGGGAGAACAGATACGCAGTATTTT.

This clonotype was observed many times. The chain joins TRBV12-3 or TRBV12-4 to TRBJ2-7; 7 bases are a match to TRBD1. The CDR3 has 15 amino acids. V lost 6 bases to trimming and J lost 1 base; unmatched junction nucleotides: 9. For the CDR3, the DNA is TGTGCCAGCAGCATTGAACAGGGGATGTCCTACGAGCAGTACTTC. It codes for CASSIEQGMSYEQYF.

Many counts were recorded for this clonotype. The chain combines TRBV28 with TRBJ2-7; D might be TRBD1 (6 bases). The CDR3 spans 13 residues. Germline CDR1 is MDHEN and CDR2 is SYDVKM. Trimming took 5 bases from V and 8 from J, leaving 16 bases between them. Here the CDR3 DNA reads TGTGCCAGCAGTACCCCGGGACAAGGGAAGCAGTACTTC. Residues: CASSTPGQGKQYF.

A few counts support this clonotype. The rearrangement joins TRBV29-1 to TRBJ2-3; D is ambiguous. The CDR3 totals 15 residues. Looked up from germline, CDR1 is SQVTM and CDR2 is ANQGSEA. V lost 2 bases, J lost 2 bases, and 14 bases lay in between. The CDR3 region is CSVEIPVAPTDTQYF. For the CDR3, the DNA is TGCAGCGTTGAAATCCCCGTCGCCCCCACAGATACGCAGTATTTT.

This chain joins TRBV5-6 and TRBJ1-1; possibly TRBD1 for D (5 bases). V gave up 1 base and J gave up 11 bases, with 12 bases separating them. CDR1 SGHDT and CDR2 YYEEEE come from the germline V gene. This CDR3 comprises 12 residues. The CDR3 DNA is TGTGCCAGCAGCTTGTCGGGGGGAGCGGCTTTCTTT. Translation: CASSLSGGAAFF.

Ten or more counts support this clonotype. The chain employs TRBV18 and TRBJ1-4, with D possibly TRBD1 on 6 matching bases. V was clipped by 5 bases and J by 6 bases, with 10 bases between them. The CDR3 is 13 amino acids. In germline, CDR1 is KGHSH, CDR2 LQKENI. As DNA, the CDR3 is TGTGCCAGCTCATTACAGGGTGATGAAAAACTGTTTTTT. This translates into CASSLQGDEKLFF.

This chain connects TRBV12-3 or TRBV12-4 to TRBJ1-2; TRBD1 agrees at 7 bases. The trim removed 5 bases at V and 4 bases at J, leaving 7 bases unmatched. CDR3 length equals 14 residues. The CDR3 bases are TGTGCCAGCAGTACCGGACAGGACTTCTATGGCTACACCTTC. Protein product: CASSTGQDFYGYTF.

This clonotype showed up many times. V usage is TRBV10-3 and J usage is TRBJ2-7; no reliable D call. There are 12 residues in the CDR3. V lost 6 bases, J lost 4 bases, and 10 bases lay in between. Germline V gene sequence: CDR1 ENHRY, CDR2 SYGVKD. CDR3 DNA: TGTGCCATCAGCGACATTGGGTACGAGCAGTACTTC. Encoded protein: CAISDIGYEQYF.

The chain recombines TRBV18 with TRBJ2-5; 7 nucleotides agree with TRBD1. The CDR3 has 15 residues. Germline assignment: CDR1 KGHSH and CDR2 LQKENI. Trimming took 4 bases from V and 4 from J; bases not matched to a gene: 9. Here the CDR3 reads CASSQNSGGRETQYF. DNA of the CDR3: TGTGCCAGCTCACAAAATTCAGGGGGACGAGAGACCCAGTACTTC. The complete variable domain, with remaining parts taken from reference TRBV18 and TRBJ2-5, reads NAGVMQNPRHLVRRRGQEARLRCSPMKGHSHVYWYRQLPEEGLKFMVYLQKENIIDESGMPKERFSAEFPKEGPSILRIQQVVRGDSAAYFCASSQNSGGRETQYFGPGTRLLVL.

V and J are TRBV11-2 and TRBJ2-1; D ambiguous. The ends were cut back, 5 bases at V and 5 bases at J, with 16 bases in the middle. This CDR3 has 15 residues. From germline, CDR1 is SGHAT and CDR2 FQNNGV. The CDR3 here is CASSTRILSHNEQFF. The CDR3 nucleotides read TGTGCCAGCAGCACCAGGATTTTATCCCACAATGAGCAGTTCTTC.

The genes are TRBV20-1 and TRBJ1-4; 11 nucleotides match TRBD1. This CDR3 contains 15 residues. CDR1 DFQATT and CDR2 SNEGSKA come from the germline V gene (reference sequence). V gave up 1 base and J gave up 6 bases; unmatched junction bases: 4. The CDR3, as DNA: TGCAGTGCTAGAGCCCGGACAGGGGGCGATGAAAAACTGTTTTTT. It yields the protein CSARARTGGDEKLFF.

Comments on this clonotype: The junction shows a germline mismatch at one end, possibly a read error. The chain recombines TRBV27 with TRBJ2-7; D is uncertain. The CDR3 spans 14 residues. Germline V gives CDR1 MNHEY, CDR2 SMNVEV (reference sequence). The CDR3 nucleotides are TGTGCCAGCAGTTTATCGGCAGGCCCCTACGGGCAGTACTTC. It translates to CASSLSAGPYGQYF.

In this sample, this clonotype turned up many times. The V and J genes are TRBV2 and TRBJ2-5, with 9 bases aligning to TRBD2. Germline V gene sequence: CDR1 SNHLY, CDR2 FYNNEI. CDR3 size: 14 residues. V lost 6 bases, J lost 5 bases, and 7 bases stayed unmatched. Here the CDR3 reads CASRRVAGEETQYF. The CDR3 nucleotides are TGTGCCAGCAGGAGGGTAGCGGGAGAGGAGACCCAGTACTTC.

The V and J genes are TRBV20-1 and TRBJ2-1; the D gene is possibly TRBD1 (5 bases). V lost 0 bases to trimming and J lost 4 bases, with 10 bases between them. The CDR3 is 14 amino acids. Looked up from germline, CDR1 is DFQATT and CDR2 is SNEGSKA (reference sequence). CDR3 amino acids: CSAREETGYNEQFF. In DNA, the CDR3 is TGCAGTGCTAGAGAGGAAACAGGTTACAATGAGCAGTTCTTC.

There are many counts of this clonotype. The chain employs TRBV28 and TRBJ2-7, with D maybe TRBD2 (5 bases). The CDR3 contains 13 residues. The V gene lost 6 bases and the J gene lost 3 bases, with 12 bases spanning the gap. Germline V gives CDR1 MDHEN, CDR2 SYDVKM. Here the CDR3 reads CASSYRDLYEQYF. The CDR3 DNA reads as TGTGCCAGCAGCTACCGGGATCTCTACGAGCAGTACTTC.

This clonotype occurred many times. The chain carries TRBV3-1 and TRBJ2-3, with D possibly matching TRBD1 (5 bases). Trimming shortened V by 0 bases and J by 3 bases, and 13 bases separated the two germline ends. CDR3 length equals 16 residues. Germline CDR1 reads LGHDT; CDR2 reads YNNKEL (reference sequence). CDR3 amino acids: CASSQDLGVTTDTQYF. Written as DNA, the CDR3 is TGTGCCAGCAGCCAAGATCTAGGGGTTACTACAGATACGCAGTATTTT.

This clonotype appeared many times. The chain joins TRBV2 to TRBJ2-3; 9 nucleotides agree with TRBD1. V was clipped by 7 bases and J by 4 bases; unmatched bases: 3. This CDR3 spans 13 amino acids. Looked up from germline, CDR1 is SNHLY and CDR2 is FYNNEI. CDR3 protein: CASNRGLADTQYF. The CDR3 region has the DNA TGTGCCAGCAACAGGGGGCTCGCAGATACGCAGTATTTT.

This clonotype was observed at least ten times. CDR3 nucleotide sequence: TGTGCCAGCAGTCCAAGGGTATCCGGGGAGCTGTTTTTT. Translation gives CASSPRVSGELFF. The chain links TRBV5-6 to TRBJ2-2; the D is unclear. This CDR3 has 13 amino acids. CDR1 and CDR2 from the germline V gene are SGHDT and YYEEEE. The germline V and J ends were trimmed by 5 bases and 6 bases, with 11 bases remaining between them.

This clonotype has more than one count but fewer than ten. The genes are TRBV5-1 and TRBJ2-3; TRBD2 might be the D (5 bases). Germline CDR1 reads SGHRS; CDR2 reads YFSETQ. The ends were cut back, 3 bases at V and 2 bases at J, with 10 bases in the middle. This CDR3 comprises 14 residues. CDR3 nucleotide sequence: TGCGCCAGCAGCTACGGACTTGCCACAGATACGCAGTATTTT. Its protein product is CASSYGLATDTQYF.

The chain recombines TRBV7-8 with TRBJ2-2; 13 nucleotides agree with TRBD2. The CDR3 contains 16 residues. CDR1 and CDR2 from the germline V gene are SGHVS and FQNEAQ. The J segment lost 4 bases and the V segment lost 4 bases, leaving 3 bases of the junction unmatched. This chain's CDR3 is CASSYTSGGGTGELFF. CDR3 coding DNA: TGTGCCAGCAGCTATACTAGCGGGGGGGGCACCGGGGAGCTGTTTTTT.

This clonotype was counted only a few times. This chain uses TRBV29-1 with TRBJ2-7; TRBD2 is a possible D gene (5 bases). This CDR3 has 13 amino acids. The germline CDR1 and CDR2 sequences are SQVTM and ANQGSEA. V dropped 4 bases and J dropped 7 bases, with 17 bases sitting between them. CDR3 sequence (DNA): TGCAGCGTTGTAGGTACTATAAGAGGGGAGCAGTACTTC. The encoded protein is CSVVGTIRGEQYF.